This T cell receptor beta chain was captured in a study of tumor-infiltrating lymphocytes in primary liver carcinoma. Findings and limits, study-wide: A significantly higher top-250-clone fraction was recorded for tumors than for blood (p = 0.039).

cDNA specific to TCR beta was made from approximately 0.55 ug of total RNA, with a constant-region primer employed for priming. Libraries covering TCR beta were generated through three nested multiplex PCR rounds (using a slightly modified ARM-PCR). For roughly 11 cycles apiece, the opening two PCR rounds ran with TRBV1-TRBV30 forward primers and a C-beta reverse primer. A single record per CDR3 protein comes from TCRdb applying MiXCR to the multiplex PCR reads. The table has some 38,000 distinct CDR3 sequences, over 65% seen once. CDR3 size: 13 residues. CDR1 is MNHNS, CDR2 SASEGT, per germline. With 7 bases removed from V and 11 bases from J, the gap between germline ends came to 21 bases. Of note for this clonotype: The antigen is unknown.

Co-extraction yielded RNA and DNA from around 20-30 mg of unsorted bulk tissue. Over 85% viable tumor cells were present in every tumor sample. This chain uses TRBV6-1 with TRBJ2-7; possibly TRBD2 for D (5 bases). The receptor's source is a man aged 35-49 years with primary liver carcinoma and hepatitis B virus infection. The sequencing sample was made of liver tumor tissue from sampling region 4. Stated subset: tumor region T4, right-lateral pole. The CDR3 nucleotides read TGTGCCAGCAATGGAACTTACGACCTCGGGAAGTACTTC. This sequence encodes CASNGTYDLGKYF.